These 10 T cell receptor beta chains were sequenced from one sample in a study of blood T cells in healthy people across ages (dated by TCRdb to about 2015). Libraries were prepared through 5' RACE. TCRdb shows the sequencer as Illumina HiSeq 2500. A second PCR of about 7 to 12 cycles was run with a J-beta primer mix and a sample-barcoded 5' primer. The public sequencing data were trimmed at Q25 with fastp and processed into clonotypes with MiXCR by TCRdb, which kept only in-frame beta chains. Merged by CDR3 protein, the rows form single entries marked with the most common genes and DNA. The sample contains around 500,000 distinct CDR3 sequences, around half of them found a single time. Under 30% of the sample is taken by the ten largest. Material: blood. The source of these receptors is a man older than 75 in good health.

There are a few counts of this clonotype. The J gene is TRBJ2-7, the V gene TRBV6-6; 9 nucleotides match TRBD2. The V segment lost 0 bases and the J segment 9 bases; nucleotides outside the gene matches: 15. The CDR3 has 17 amino acids. Germline V lookup: CDR1 MNHNY, CDR2 SVGAGI (reference sequence). The CDR3 nucleotides read TGTGCCAGCAGTTACTCTCCCCCTCGGGCGGGAGGGTTCGGGCAGTACTTC. Its protein product is CASSYSPPRAGGFGQYF.

This sequence joins TRBV20-1 and TRBJ1-2, with a weak D call TRBD1 (5 bases). V was trimmed by 4 bases and J by 8 bases, leaving 17 bases between them. CDR1 is DFQATT, CDR2 SNEGSKA, per germline (reference sequence). This CDR3 region has 13 residues. The CDR3 DNA is TGCAGTGCTAACCGCCGCGAGGGGATAGGCTACACCTTC. It translates to CSANRREGIGYTF.

The table lists this clonotype with many counts. The chain couples TRBV7-9 to TRBJ2-3, with 7 nucleotides matching TRBD1. The V segment lost 5 bases and the J segment 3 bases; nucleotides outside the gene matches: 8. Germline V lookup: CDR1 SEHNR, CDR2 FQNEAQ (reference sequence). CDR3 size: 15 residues. CDR3 amino acids: CASSLTGSRTDTQYF. CDR3 nucleotides: TGTGCCAGCAGCCTGACAGGGTCCAGGACAGATACGCAGTATTTT.

The chain couples TRBV4-3 to TRBJ1-5; D gene ambiguous. The CDR3 consists of 13 residues. Trimming cost V 4 bases and J 4 bases, with 8 bases left between them. Germline CDR1 is LGHNA and CDR2 is YSLEER. This CDR3 reads CASSPRLNQPQHF. CDR3 DNA sequence: TGCGCCAGCAGCCCACGTCTAAATCAGCCCCAGCATTTT.

A few counts support this clonotype. In nucleotides, the CDR3 is TGTGCCAGCAGCAACATGGGACTAGCGGGAGTCGTTGAGCAGTTCTTC. This sequence encodes CASSNMGLAGVVEQFF. This rearrangement joins TRBV7-2 to TRBJ2-1, with 14 bases identical to TRBD2. The germline CDR1 and CDR2 sequences are SGHTA and FQGNSA. This CDR3 region has 16 residues. V gave up 5 bases and J gave up 9 bases; unmatched junction bases: 9. The entire variable domain, with the rest obtained from reference TRBV7-2 and TRBJ2-1, is as follows: GAGVSQSPSNKVTEKGKDVELRCDPISGHTALYWYRQSLGQGLEFLIYFQGNSAPDKSGLPSDRFSAERTGGSVSTLTIQRTQQEDSAVYLCASSNMGLAGVVEQFFGPGTRLTVL.

The chain is built from TRBV7-9 and TRBJ2-3, with no clear D. Germline-derived CDR1 and CDR2 are SEHNR and FQNEAQ (reference sequence). The CDR3 runs 15 residues. Trimming took off 7 bases at V and 2 bases at J, with 16 bases between the two ends. This chain's CDR3 is CASIWVGFSTDTQYF. Written as DNA, the CDR3 is TGTGCCAGCATCTGGGTAGGGTTTTCCACAGATACGCAGTATTTT.

The gene calls are TRBV20-1 and TRBJ2-1, with D unclear. Germline values: CDR1 DFQATT, CDR2 SNEGSKA (reference sequence). This CDR3 comprises 11 residues. V lost 5 bases to trimming and J lost 11 bases, with 13 bases between them. CDR3 bases: TGCAGTGCTCCCCTAGTTGAGAAGCAGTTCTTC. This translates into CSAPLVEKQFF.

The V gene is TRBV10-3, the J gene TRBJ2-7; a possible D gene is TRBD1 (6 bases). Germline-derived CDR1 and CDR2 are ENHRY and SYGVKD. The germline V and J ends were trimmed by 10 bases and 7 bases, with 23 bases remaining between them. This CDR3 is built from 14 residues. The CDR3 reads CATRQGQSMNEQYF. The CDR3 nucleotides are TGTGCCACTCGGCAAGGACAGTCGATGAATGAGCAGTACTTC.

The genes are TRBV7-2 and TRBJ1-2; a weak D match, TRBD1 (6 bases). CDR1 is SGHTA and CDR2 is FQGNSA in the germline V gene. V was trimmed by 5 bases and J by 5 bases, leaving 18 bases between them. This CDR3 is built from 15 residues. CDR3 DNA sequence: TGTGCCAGCAGCAAGGGGTGGGCAGGGGTTTATGGCTACACCTTC. Protein: CASSKGWAGVYGYTF.

The V gene is TRBV20-1, the J gene TRBJ2-3, with D perhaps TRBD1 (6 bases). Trimming stripped 0 bases from V and 4 bases from J, with 14 bases between. The CDR3 sequence is 15 residues long. Germline lookup yields CDR1 DFQATT and CDR2 SNEGSKA (reference sequence). For the CDR3, the DNA is TGCAGTGCTAGAGATGGGGCCAGGGGTGCAGATACGCAGTATTTT. Translated: CSARDGARGADTQYF.